The sequence of this TCR beta chain was determined in a study of cytomegalovirus exposure and HLA in healthy donors. As for the study in general: An early release of data contained 75 million to 100 million unique TCRs, which came from HLA-typed donors. General study findings and limits: In an earlier analysis, in some 600 donors, most V segments appeared productive either ~87% or ~30% of the time. Sequences of the TCR beta chain were said to predict the HLA-A and HLA-B alleles of most subjects accurately.

PCR primers comprised 60 Vbeta and 13 Jbeta primers. The authors' processing: Per a later analysis, the number of unique TCR beta chains was approximately 73 million, of which about 11 million were shared. TCRdb keeps only in-frame clones here, not all; method: immunoSEQ multiplex PCR. V and J calls and clone size are copied from that table; D and trimming were computed from the DNA. The table shows roughly 140,000 clones, with roughly 9.4% occurring only once. This clone has a handful of counts. Its antigen is not identified. CDR1 and CDR2 (germline): GTSNPN, SVGIG (reference sequence). The CDR3 is 15 amino acids. Trimming left V 5 bases short and J 2 bases short, with 15 bases between.

This TCR came from a male donor in good health and CMV-seronegative. Sequenced sample: PBMCs. The chain employs TRBV30 and TRBJ2-2; D not resolved. The CDR3 here is CAWDHGSSNTGELFF. In DNA form, the CDR3 reads TGTGCCTGGGACCACGGAAGTAGCAACACCGGGGAGCTGTTTTTT.